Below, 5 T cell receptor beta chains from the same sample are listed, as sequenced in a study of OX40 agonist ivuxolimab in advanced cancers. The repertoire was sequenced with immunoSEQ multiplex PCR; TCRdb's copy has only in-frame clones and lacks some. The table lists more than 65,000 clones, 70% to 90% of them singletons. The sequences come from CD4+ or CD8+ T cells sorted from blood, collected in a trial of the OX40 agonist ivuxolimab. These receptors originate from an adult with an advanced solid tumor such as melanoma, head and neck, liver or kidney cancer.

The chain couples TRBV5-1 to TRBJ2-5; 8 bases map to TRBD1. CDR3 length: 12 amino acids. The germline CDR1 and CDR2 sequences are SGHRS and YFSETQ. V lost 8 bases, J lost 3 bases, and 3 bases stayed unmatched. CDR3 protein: CASNRGEETQYF. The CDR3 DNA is TGCGCCAGTAACAGGGGGGAAGAGACCCAGTACTTC.

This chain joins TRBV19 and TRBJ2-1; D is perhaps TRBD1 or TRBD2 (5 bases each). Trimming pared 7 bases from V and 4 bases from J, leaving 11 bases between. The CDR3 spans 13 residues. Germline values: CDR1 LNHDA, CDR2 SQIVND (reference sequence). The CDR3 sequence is CASNGAGYNEQFF. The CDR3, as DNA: TGTGCCAGTAACGGGGCAGGTTACAATGAGCAGTTCTTC.

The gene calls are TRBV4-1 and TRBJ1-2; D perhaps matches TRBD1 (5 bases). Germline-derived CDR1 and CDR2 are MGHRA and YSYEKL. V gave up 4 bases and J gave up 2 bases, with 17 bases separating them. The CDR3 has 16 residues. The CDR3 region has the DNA TGCGCCAGCAGCCCAGCTGGCACAGGAACAAACTATGGCTACACCTTC. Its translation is CASSPAGTGTNYGYTF.

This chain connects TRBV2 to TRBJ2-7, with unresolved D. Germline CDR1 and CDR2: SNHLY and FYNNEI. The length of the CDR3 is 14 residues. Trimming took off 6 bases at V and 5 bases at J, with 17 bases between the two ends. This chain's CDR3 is CASSKLPTGDEQYF. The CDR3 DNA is TGTGCCAGCAGCAAACTACCTACTGGGGACGAGCAGTACTTC.

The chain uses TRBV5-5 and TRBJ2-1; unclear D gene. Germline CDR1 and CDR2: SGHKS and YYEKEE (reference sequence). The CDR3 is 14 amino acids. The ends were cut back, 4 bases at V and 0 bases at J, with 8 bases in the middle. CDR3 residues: CASSPGGSYNEQFF. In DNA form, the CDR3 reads TGTGCCAGCAGCCCGGGCGGCTCCTACAATGAGCAGTTCTTC. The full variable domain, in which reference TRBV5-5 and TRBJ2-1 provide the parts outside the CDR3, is DAGVTQSPTHLIKTRGQQVTLRCSPISGHKSVSWYQQVLGQGPQFIFQYYEKEERGRGNFPDRFSARQFPNYSSELNVNALLLGDSALYLCASSPGGSYNEQFFGPGTRLTVL.